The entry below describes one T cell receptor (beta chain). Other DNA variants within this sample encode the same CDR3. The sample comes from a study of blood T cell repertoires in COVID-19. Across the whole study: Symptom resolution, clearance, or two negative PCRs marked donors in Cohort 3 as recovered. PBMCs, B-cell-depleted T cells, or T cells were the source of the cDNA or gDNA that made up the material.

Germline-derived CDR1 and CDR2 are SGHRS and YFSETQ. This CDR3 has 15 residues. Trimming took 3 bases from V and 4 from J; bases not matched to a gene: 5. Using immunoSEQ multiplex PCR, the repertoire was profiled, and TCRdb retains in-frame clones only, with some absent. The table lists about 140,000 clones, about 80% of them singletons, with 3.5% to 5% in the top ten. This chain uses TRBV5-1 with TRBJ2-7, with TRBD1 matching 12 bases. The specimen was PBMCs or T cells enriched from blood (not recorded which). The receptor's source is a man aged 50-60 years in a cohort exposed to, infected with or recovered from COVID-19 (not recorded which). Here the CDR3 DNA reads TGCGCCAGCAGCTCCGGGACAGGGGGCTTGTACGAGCAGTACTTC. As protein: CASSSGTGGLYEQYF.